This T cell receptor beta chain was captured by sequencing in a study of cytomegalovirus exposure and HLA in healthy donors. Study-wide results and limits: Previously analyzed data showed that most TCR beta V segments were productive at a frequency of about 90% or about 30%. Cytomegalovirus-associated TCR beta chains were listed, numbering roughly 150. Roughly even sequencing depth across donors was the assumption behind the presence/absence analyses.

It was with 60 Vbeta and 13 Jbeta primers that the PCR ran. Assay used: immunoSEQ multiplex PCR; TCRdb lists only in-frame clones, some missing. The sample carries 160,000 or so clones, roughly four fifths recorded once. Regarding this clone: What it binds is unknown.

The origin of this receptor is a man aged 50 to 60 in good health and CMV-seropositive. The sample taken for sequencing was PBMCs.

The CDR3, as DNA: TGTGCCAGCTCACCACGTTACAGGGACACTGAAGCTTTCTTT. This codes for CASSPRYRDTEAFF. The rearrangement uses TRBV18 and TRBJ1-1; TRBD1 might be the D (6 bases). This CDR3 has 14 amino acids. From germline, CDR1 is KGHSH and CDR2 LQKENI. V shed 1 base and J shed 3 bases, with 9 bases lying between them.